This T cell receptor beta chain was recovered during a study of T cell changes during pregnancy in multiple sclerosis. TCRdb's copy holds only in-frame clones and misses some; the assay was immunoSEQ multiplex PCR. The data contain approximately 50,000 clones, 85% to 95% of them singletons. The CDR3 loop spans 16 amino acids. V dropped 5 bases and J dropped 4 bases, with 20 bases sitting between them. The germline V gene encodes CDR1 SEHNR and CDR2 FQNEAQ (reference sequence). The sample consisted of CD4+ T cells from peripheral blood mononuclear cells, taken in the third trimester of pregnancy. V is TRBV7-9 and J is TRBJ1-2; maybe TRBD1 (5 bases). The sequence came from a female donor with multiple sclerosis, enrolled in a pregnancy study. The CDR3 bases are TGTGCCAGCAGCCCGACGCGCGGGACGGGTCTCTATGGCTACACCTTC. Its protein is CASSPTRGTGLYGYTF. The whole variable domain, remainder taken from reference TRBV7-9 and TRBJ1-2, is DTGVSQNPRHKITKRGQNVTFRCDPISEHNRLYWYRQTLGQGPEFLTYFQNEAQLEKSRLLSDRFSAERPKGSFSTLEIQRTEQGDSAMYLCASSPTRGTGLYGYTFGSGTRLTVV.